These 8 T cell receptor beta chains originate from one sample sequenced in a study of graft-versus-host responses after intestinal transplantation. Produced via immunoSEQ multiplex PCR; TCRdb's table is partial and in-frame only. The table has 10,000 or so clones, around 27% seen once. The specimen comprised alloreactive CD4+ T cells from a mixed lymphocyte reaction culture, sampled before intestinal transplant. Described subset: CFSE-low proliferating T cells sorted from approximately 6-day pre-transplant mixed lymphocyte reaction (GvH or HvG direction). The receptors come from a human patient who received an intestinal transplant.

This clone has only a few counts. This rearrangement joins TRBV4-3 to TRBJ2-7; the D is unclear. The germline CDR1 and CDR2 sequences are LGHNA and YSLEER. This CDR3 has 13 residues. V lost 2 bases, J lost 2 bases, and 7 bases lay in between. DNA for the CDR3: TGCGCCAGCAGCCAACTCACGGCCTACGAGCAGTACTTC. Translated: CASSQLTAYEQYF.

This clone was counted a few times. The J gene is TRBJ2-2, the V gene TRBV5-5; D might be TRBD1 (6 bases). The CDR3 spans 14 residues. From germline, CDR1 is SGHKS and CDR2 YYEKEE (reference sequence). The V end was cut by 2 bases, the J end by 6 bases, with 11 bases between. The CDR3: CASSFTGSPGELFF. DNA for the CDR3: TGTGCCAGCAGCTTCACAGGGAGCCCCGGGGAGCTGTTTTTT.

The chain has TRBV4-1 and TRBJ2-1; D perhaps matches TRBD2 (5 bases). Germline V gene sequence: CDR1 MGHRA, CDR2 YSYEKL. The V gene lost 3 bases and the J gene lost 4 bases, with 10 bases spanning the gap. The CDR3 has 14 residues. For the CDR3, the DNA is TGCGCCAGCAGCCAGGTTTCGGGGTACAATGAGCAGTTCTTC. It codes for CASSQVSGYNEQFF.

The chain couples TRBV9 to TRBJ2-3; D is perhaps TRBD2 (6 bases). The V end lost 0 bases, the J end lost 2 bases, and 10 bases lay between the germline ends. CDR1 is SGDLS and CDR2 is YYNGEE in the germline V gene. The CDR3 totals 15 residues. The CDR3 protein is CASSVEDYHTDTQYF. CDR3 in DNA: TGTGCCAGCAGCGTAGAGGACTATCACACAGATACGCAGTATTTT.

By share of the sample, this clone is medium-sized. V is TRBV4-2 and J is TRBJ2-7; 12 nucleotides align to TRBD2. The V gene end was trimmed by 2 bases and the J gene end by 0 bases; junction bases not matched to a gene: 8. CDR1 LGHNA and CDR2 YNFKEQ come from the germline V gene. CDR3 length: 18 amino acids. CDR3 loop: CASSQIGLAGRPSYEQYF. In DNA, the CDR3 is TGTGCCAGCAGCCAAATTGGACTAGCGGGAAGGCCCTCCTACGAGCAGTACTTC.

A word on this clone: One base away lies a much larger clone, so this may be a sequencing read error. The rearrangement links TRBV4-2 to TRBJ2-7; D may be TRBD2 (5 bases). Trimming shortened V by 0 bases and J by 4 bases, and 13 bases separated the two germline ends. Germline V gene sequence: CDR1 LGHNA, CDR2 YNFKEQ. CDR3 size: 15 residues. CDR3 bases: TGTGCCAGCAGCCAAGAGAGGGCCAGTTGGTACGAGCAGTACTTC. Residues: CASSQERASWYEQYF.

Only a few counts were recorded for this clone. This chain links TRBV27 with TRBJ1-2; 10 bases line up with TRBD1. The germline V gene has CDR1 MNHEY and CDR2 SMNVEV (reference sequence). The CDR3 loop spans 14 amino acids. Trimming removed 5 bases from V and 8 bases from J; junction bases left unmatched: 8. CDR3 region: CASSPLGQGTGYTF. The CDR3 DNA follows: TGTGCCAGCAGTCCCCTGGGACAGGGGACCGGCTACACCTTC.

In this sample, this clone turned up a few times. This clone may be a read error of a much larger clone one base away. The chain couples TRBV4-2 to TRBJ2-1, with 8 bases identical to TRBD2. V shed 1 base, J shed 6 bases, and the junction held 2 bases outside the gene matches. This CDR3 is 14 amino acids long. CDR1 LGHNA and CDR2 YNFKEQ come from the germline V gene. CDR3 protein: CASSQGLASNEQFF. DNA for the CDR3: TGTGCCAGCAGCCAAGGACTAGCGAGCAATGAGCAGTTCTTC.